The 32 T cell receptor beta chains presented below share a single source sample, sequenced in a study of early T cells in non-severe SARS-CoV-2 infection. TCRdb reanalysed the 5' RACE reads using MiXCR and keeps one entry per CDR3 protein. Among around 9,000 distinct CDR3 sequences listed, 4% to 5.5% were seen once. The sequenced sample was whole blood. Source of these receptors: an adult who was a healthcare worker with PCR-confirmed SARS-CoV-2 infection or an uninfected control (not recorded which).

The chain carries TRBV21-1 and TRBJ2-1; TRBD2, the table's D call, was not compared with the DNA. TRBV21-1 is termed a pseudogene. The CDR3 consists of 15 residues. The CDR3 DNA reads as TGTGCCACCCAGCGAGGGACTACCTCCTACAATGAGCAGTTCTTC. Protein sequence: CATQRGTTSYNEQFF.

This clonotype was counted ten times or more. V is TRBV28 and J is TRBJ2-1, with TRBD2 matching 13 bases. The CDR3 totals 17 residues. The V gene end was trimmed by 6 bases and the J gene end by 0 bases; junction bases not matched to a gene: 5. Germline CDR1 MDHEN, CDR2 SYDVKM. CDR3 residues: CASSGTSGISSYNEQFF. The CDR3 DNA follows: TGTGCCAGCAGCGGGACTAGCGGGATAAGCTCCTACAATGAGCAGTTCTTC.

This clonotype is medium-sized within its sample. The chain joins TRBV28 to TRBJ2-3; D gene uncertain. Trimming stripped 2 bases from V and 6 bases from J, with 6 bases between. Per germline, CDR1 MDHEN and CDR2 SYDVKM. The CDR3 runs to 12 residues. DNA for the CDR3: TGTGCCAGCAGTTTACAAGGGGATACGCAGTATTTT. The encoded protein is CASSLQGDTQYF.

A few counts support this clonotype. This may come from a read error, since a much larger clone is one base off. The rearrangement joins TRBV30 to TRBJ2-5; D might be TRBD2 (6 bases). Trimming took off 5 bases at V and 3 bases at J, with 16 bases between the two ends. The CDR3 is 14 amino acids. Germline V gives CDR1 GTSNPN, CDR2 SVGIG (reference sequence). The CDR3 spells CAWLSNSGEETQYF. CDR3 nucleotides: TGTGCCTGGTTGTCGAATAGCGGCGAAGAGACCCAGTACTTC.

Within the sample, this clonotype is medium-sized. The chain uses TRBV11-2 and TRBJ2-7; 8 nucleotides line up with TRBD2. Germline lookup yields CDR1 SGHAT and CDR2 FQNNGV. The CDR3 contains 14 residues. Trimming cost V 7 bases and J 4 bases; bases outside gene matches: 9. The CDR3 region has the DNA TGTGCCAGCACCTGGGGCGGGAGGTTGTACGAGCAGTACTTC. Its translation is CASTWGGRLYEQYF.

This clonotype was counted ten times or more. This chain links TRBV6-1 with TRBJ2-7; the D gene is possibly TRBD2 (6 bases). Trimming removed 4 bases at V and 6 bases at J, with 13 bases between. This CDR3 spans 13 amino acids. Looked up from germline, CDR1 is MNHNS and CDR2 is SASEGT. The CDR3: CASSGHVGGEQYV. CDR3 bases: TGTGCCAGCAGTGGCCATGTGGGAGGCGAGCAGTACGTC.

Sample share makes this clonotype medium-sized. This chain joins TRBV12-3 or TRBV12-4 and TRBJ2-2; no firm D call. The length of the CDR3 is 14 residues. The V gene lost 5 bases and the J gene lost 4 bases, with 11 bases spanning the gap. The CDR3 sequence: CASSPIQTTGELFF. CDR3 sequence (DNA): TGTGCCAGCAGTCCCATCCAGACCACCGGGGAGCTGTTTTTT.

This chain links TRBV29-1 with TRBJ1-5; D unresolved. There are 13 residues in the CDR3. Trimming cost V 4 bases and J 3 bases, with 10 bases left between them. CDR1 SQVTM and CDR2 ANQGSEA come from the germline V gene. For the CDR3, the DNA is TGCAGCGTTGTTGGGTCGAACAATCAGCCCCAGCATTTT. Translation gives CSVVGSNNQPQHF.

Judged by abundance, this clonotype is medium-sized (0.01 to 0.1%). V usage is TRBV6-1 and J usage is TRBJ2-7; TRBD2 aligns across 10 bases. Germline V gives CDR1 MNHNS, CDR2 SASEGT. The CDR3 totals 16 residues. Losses at the gene ends were 6 bases for V and 7 bases for J; bases not matched to a gene: 15. This CDR3 reads CASSVPRLAGVREQYF. The CDR3, as DNA: TGTGCCAGCAGCGTACCCCGTCTAGCGGGAGTACGTGAGCAGTACTTC.

The chain is built from TRBV3-1 and TRBJ2-7, with 9 bases that match TRBD1. V gave up 4 bases and J gave up 3 bases; unmatched junction bases: 1. Germline V gives CDR1 LGHDT, CDR2 YNNKEL (reference sequence). The CDR3 has 13 residues. Written as DNA, the CDR3 is TGTGCCAGCAGCCGGGGACAGGGCTACGAGCAGTACTTC. Translating it yields CASSRGQGYEQYF.

Judged by abundance, this clonotype is medium-sized. The chain is built from TRBV20-1 and TRBJ2-5, with D unclear. This CDR3 contains 13 residues. Looked up from germline, CDR1 is DFQATT and CDR2 is SNEGSKA (reference sequence). Trimming cost V 0 bases and J 5 bases, with 10 bases left between them. CDR3 protein: CSAREGPRETQYF. Written as DNA, the CDR3 is TGCAGTGCTAGAGAAGGGCCGAGGGAGACCCAGTACTTC.

This clonotype is termed medium-sized. The CDR3 here is CATSGRVEQFF. CDR3 sequence (DNA): TGTGCCACCTCCGGTCGAGTTGAGCAGTTCTTC. This sequence joins TRBV24-1 and TRBJ2-1, with D unclear. Germline V gene data show CDR1 as KGHDR and CDR2 as SFDVKD. The germline V and J ends were trimmed by 9 bases and 9 bases, with 11 bases remaining between them. The CDR3 runs to 11 residues.

This clonotype was counted ten times or more. The chain combines TRBV5-1 with TRBJ1-6; TRBD1 matches 7 bases. Germline CDR1 is SGHRS and CDR2 is YFSETQ. The CDR3 runs 16 residues. V was clipped by 4 bases and J by 2 bases; unmatched bases: 6. As DNA, the CDR3 is TGCGCCAGCAGCCGTATAGGGACAGCCTATAATTCACCCCTCCACTTT. It yields the protein CASSRIGTAYNSPLHF.

This clonotype has a count of ten or more. This chain uses TRBV27 with TRBJ2-2, with 9 nucleotides matching TRBD1. The J segment lost 6 bases and the V segment lost 3 bases, leaving 11 bases of the junction unmatched. Germline CDR1 and CDR2: MNHEY and SMNVEV (reference sequence). The CDR3 extends over 17 amino acids. CDR3 loop: CASSFTWDRAGSGELFF. As DNA, the CDR3 is TGTGCCAGCAGTTTTACGTGGGACAGGGCGGGATCCGGGGAGCTGTTTTTT.

By sample fraction, this clonotype is medium-sized (0.01 to 0.1%). V gene TRBV29-1 combines with J gene TRBJ2-3, with D hard to call. Germline V gene lookup returns CDR1 SQVTM and CDR2 ANQGSEA. The V end was cut by 4 bases, the J end by 2 bases, with 7 bases between. The CDR3 runs to 12 residues. The CDR3 coding sequence is TGCAGCGTTGCCTGGAACACAGATACGCAGTATTTT. Amino acid sequence: CSVAWNTDTQYF.

This clonotype ranks as medium-sized. The V gene is TRBV11-3, the J gene TRBJ2-1, with 9 bases lining up with TRBD1. Germline loops: CDR1 SGHNT, CDR2 YENEEA. The V gene end was trimmed by 5 bases and the J gene end by 5 bases; junction bases not matched to a gene: 10. The CDR3 covers 16 residues. The CDR3 spells CASSTQDRGLHNEQFF. The CDR3 DNA is TGTGCCAGCAGCACCCAGGACAGGGGACTCCACAATGAGCAGTTCTTC.

Judged by abundance, this clonotype is medium-sized. The chain links TRBV6-2 or TRBV6-3 to TRBJ2-1, with D perhaps given as TRBD1 or TRBD2 (5 bases each). The ends were cut back, 1 base at V and 9 bases at J, with 7 bases in the middle. Germline CDR1 and CDR2: MNHEY and SVGEGT. This CDR3 has 12 residues. In DNA, the CDR3 is TGTGCCAGCAGTTACTTTGGGGGTGAGCAGTTCTTC. Translated, it gives CASSYFGGEQFF.

This clonotype was counted many times. The chain employs TRBV12-5 and TRBJ1-2, with a possible D match to TRBD1 (6 bases). V lost 2 bases and J lost 3, with 10 bases in between. The CDR3 extends over 14 amino acids. CDR1 is LGHNT, CDR2 FRNRAP, per germline. CDR3 amino acids: CASGLTGADYGYTF. The DNA of the CDR3 is TGTGCTAGTGGTTTGACGGGGGCAGACTATGGCTACACCTTC.

The table lists this clonotype with many counts. The chain joins TRBV24-1 to TRBJ1-2; D is unresolved. The CDR3 runs 13 residues. Germline V gene lookup returns CDR1 KGHDR and CDR2 SFDVKD. The V gene lost 6 bases and the J gene lost 4 bases, with 11 bases spanning the gap. This chain's CDR3 is CATSLRGSYGYTF. CDR3 DNA: TGTGCCACCAGTTTACGGGGTAGCTATGGCTACACCTTC.

This clonotype showed up many times. The DNA for the CDR3 is TGCAGTGCTGTCTACACAGGGTACAAGGATCAGCCCCAGCATTTT. This sequence encodes CSAVYTGYKDQPQHF. This chain links TRBV20-1 with TRBJ1-5; the D gene is possibly TRBD1 (6 bases). This CDR3 is built from 15 residues. The ends were cut back, 5 bases at V and 5 bases at J, with 19 bases in the middle. Per the germline V gene, CDR1 is DFQATT and CDR2 is SNEGSKA (reference sequence).

By proportion, this clonotype is medium-sized. The genes are TRBV6-2 or TRBV6-3 and TRBJ2-7; D is uncertain. Germline CDR1 MNHEY, CDR2 SVGEGT. Trimming took 0 bases from V and 4 from J, leaving 10 bases between them. The CDR3 runs 14 residues. The CDR3 DNA sequence: TGTGCCAGCAGTTACTCGCGAGGAGTTTACGAGCAGTACGTC. Protein product: CASSYSRGVYEQYV.

By share, this clonotype counts as medium-sized. V and J are TRBV20-1 and TRBJ2-5; no reliable D call. Per the germline V gene, CDR1 is DFQATT and CDR2 is SNEGSKA (reference sequence). This CDR3 is 16 amino acids long. Trimming took 6 bases from V and 5 from J, leaving 25 bases between them. The CDR3 loop is CSAPGFSFTGPETQYF. CDR3 nucleotides: TGCAGTGCCCCCGGGTTTTCCTTCACCGGGCCGGAGACCCAGTACTTC.

The table lists this clonotype with many counts. V and J are TRBV6-2 or TRBV6-3 and TRBJ2-7; tentatively, D is TRBD2 (5 bases). Germline V CDR1 and CDR2: MNHEY, SVGEGT. The V and J ends lost 2 bases and 3 bases respectively, with 11 bases between them. The CDR3 sequence is 14 residues long. The CDR3 nucleotides read TGTGCCAGCAGTTACGGAGGAGCCTACTACGAGCAGTACGTC. Protein: CASSYGGAYYEQYV.

This clonotype was recorded many times. The gene calls are TRBV30 and TRBJ1-1, with D perhaps matching TRBD1 (6 bases). The CDR3 runs 15 residues. The germline gives CDR1 GTSNPN, CDR2 SVGIG (reference sequence). The V gene lost 5 bases and the J gene lost 6 bases, with 22 bases spanning the gap. The chain's CDR3 is CAWEGGRGGRAEAFF. CDR3 coding DNA: TGTGCCTGGGAGGGCGGCCGCGGGGGCCGGGCTGAAGCTTTCTTT.

This clonotype has a count of ten or more. The V gene is TRBV20-1, the J gene TRBJ2-1; 8 nucleotides line up with TRBD2. V trimming: 2 bases; J trimming: 6 bases; junction bases outside the gene matches: 24. In germline, CDR1 is DFQATT, CDR2 SNEGSKA (reference sequence). The CDR3 has 20 amino acids. CDR3 residues: CSARFLRGHQLAATTNEQFF. In DNA, the CDR3 is TGCAGTGCTAGATTCCTCCGAGGACACCAACTAGCGGCAACTACCAATGAGCAGTTCTTC.

This clonotype was seen more than once but under ten times. CDR3 amino acids: CASSIGGGTGYEQYF. The CDR3 DNA reads TGTGCCAGTAGTATCGGTGGAGGGACAGGCTACGAGCAGTACTTC. This rearrangement joins TRBV19 to TRBJ2-7, with 8 bases aligning to TRBD1. Germline V gives CDR1 LNHDA, CDR2 SQIVND (reference sequence). CDR3 size: 15 residues. V dropped 3 bases and J dropped 3; count of bases not matched to a gene: 7. Looking up the rest from reference TRBV19 and TRBJ2-7 gives the full variable domain: DGGITQSPKYLFRKEGQNVTLSCEQNLNHDAMYWYRQDPGQGLRLIYYSQIVNDFQKGDIAEGYSVSREKKESFPLTVTSAQKNPTAFYLCASSIGGGTGYEQYFGPGTRLTVT.

This clonotype is medium-sized (0.01 to 0.1%) within its sample. The rearrangement uses TRBV20-1 and TRBJ2-7; unclear D gene. The ends were cut back, 0 bases at V and 4 bases at J, with 10 bases in the middle. Germline loops: CDR1 DFQATT, CDR2 SNEGSKA (reference sequence). The CDR3 has 13 residues. The CDR3 bases are TGCAGTGCTAGAGAGGGTAGGAGTTACGAGCAGTACTTC. Translation gives CSAREGRSYEQYF.

By share of the sample, this clonotype is medium-sized. CDR3 residues: CASSQDPTDSDNYEQYV. CDR3 DNA sequence: TGCGCCAGCAGCCAAGATCCCACGGACAGCGACAACTACGAGCAGTACGTC. The V and J genes are TRBV4-3 and TRBJ2-7; D is possibly TRBD1 (6 bases). Trimming took 0 bases from V and 3 from J, leaving 18 bases between them. The CDR3 length is 17 residues. Germline lookup yields CDR1 LGHNA and CDR2 YSLEER.

This clonotype is labeled as medium-sized (0.01 to 0.1%). J is TRBJ2-2 and V is TRBV10-2; possible D gene TRBD2, 6 bases. CDR3 size: 15 residues. Germline values: CDR1 WSHSY, CDR2 SAAADI. V lost 3 bases, J lost 4 bases, and 12 bases lay in between. The CDR3 DNA reads as TGCGCCAGCAGTGATGAGCCGCGGGGCACCGGGGAGCTGTTTTTT. Its translation is CASSDEPRGTGELFF.

This clonotype is classed as medium-sized. The rearrangement uses TRBV19 and TRBJ2-7, with a tentative D call TRBD2 (6 bases). Trimming stripped 3 bases from V and 2 bases from J, with 14 bases between. Germline V CDR1 and CDR2: LNHDA, SQIVND (reference sequence). This CDR3 is 15 amino acids long. DNA of the CDR3: TGTGCCAGTAGTATGGGACTGAGTAGTACCTACGAGCAGTACTTC. It translates to CASSMGLSSTYEQYF.

This clonotype rates as medium-sized (0.01 to 0.1%). The genes are TRBV7-8 and TRBJ2-1, with D tentatively TRBD2 (6 bases). V was cut by 0 bases and J by 4 bases, with 10 bases left in between. The germline gives CDR1 SGHVS, CDR2 FQNEAQ. The CDR3 extends over 15 amino acids. Here the CDR3 DNA reads TGTGCCAGCAGCTTAGCGGGACTTAGATACAATGAGCAGTTCTTC. The encoded protein is CASSLAGLRYNEQFF.

This clonotype was recorded a few times. The chain is built from TRBV29-1 and TRBJ2-1; 7 positions match TRBD2. The germline V gene encodes CDR1 SQVTM and CDR2 ANQGSEA. V was clipped by 7 bases and J by 8 bases; unmatched bases: 5. The CDR3 extends over 11 amino acids. The CDR3 region has the DNA TGCAGCGGTGAGCGGGACGATGAGCAGTTCTTC. It yields the protein CSGERDDEQFF.